The 3 T cell receptor beta chains listed next were all sequenced from one sample in a study of cytomegalovirus exposure and HLA in healthy donors. Primers for the PCR totalled 60 Vbeta and 13 Jbeta. Repertoires were generated with immunoSEQ multiplex PCR, while TCRdb's copy carries only in-frame clones and drops some. The sample has about 200,000 clones, around 83% seen once. Sequences were obtained from PBMCs. Receptors were obtained from a woman in her thirties or forties in good health and CMV-seronegative.

The CDR3 spells CASSQEARQLSSYEQYF. The CDR3, as DNA: TGTGCCAGCAGCCAAGAAGCCCGACAGTTGAGCTCCTACGAGCAGTACTTC. The rearrangement links TRBV14 to TRBJ2-7; D may be TRBD1 (5 bases). V lost 0 bases and J 0 bases, leaving 15 bases between the germline ends. The CDR3 consists of 17 residues. Germline V gene sequence: CDR1 SGHDN, CDR2 FVKESK.

The V and J genes are TRBV5-1 and TRBJ2-3; D possibly corresponds to TRBD2 (5 bases). Germline loops: CDR1 SGHRS, CDR2 YFSETQ. The ends were cut back, 3 bases at V and 2 bases at J, with 7 bases in the middle. The CDR3 sequence is 13 residues long. The CDR3 spells CASSSTTTDTQYF. Written as DNA, the CDR3 is TGCGCCAGCAGCTCGACTACCACAGATACGCAGTATTTT.

The V and J genes are TRBV27 and TRBJ2-1, with unresolved D. V lost 4 bases, J lost 9 bases, and 10 bases lay in between. The germline gives CDR1 MNHEY, CDR2 SMNVEV (reference sequence). CDR3 length: 12 residues. The DNA of the CDR3 is TGTGCCAGCAGTTATACGGTCGGTGAGCAGTTCTTC. Its translation is CASSYTVGEQFF.